The present entry profiles one TCR beta chain with its context. This entry belongs to a study of blood T cell repertoires in COVID-19. Profiling relied on immunoSEQ multiplex PCR, and the TCRdb table lists in-frame clones only, not all of them. The profile covers 310,000 or so clones, with about 85% appearing a single time and approximately 5% taken by the ten largest. This clonotype was sampled from a woman aged 25 to 39 who had recovered from COVID-19. The sequenced material came from PBMCs or T cells enriched from blood (not recorded which).

The CDR3, as DNA: TGTGCCAGCAGCGAGACTCCGGATACGCAGTATTTT. Encoded protein: CASSETPDTQYF. The V gene is TRBV9, the J gene TRBJ2-3; the D is unclear. V was shortened by 3 bases and J by 6 bases, with 8 bases between the two germline ends. The CDR3 extends over 12 amino acids. Germline values: CDR1 SGDLS, CDR2 YYNGEE.